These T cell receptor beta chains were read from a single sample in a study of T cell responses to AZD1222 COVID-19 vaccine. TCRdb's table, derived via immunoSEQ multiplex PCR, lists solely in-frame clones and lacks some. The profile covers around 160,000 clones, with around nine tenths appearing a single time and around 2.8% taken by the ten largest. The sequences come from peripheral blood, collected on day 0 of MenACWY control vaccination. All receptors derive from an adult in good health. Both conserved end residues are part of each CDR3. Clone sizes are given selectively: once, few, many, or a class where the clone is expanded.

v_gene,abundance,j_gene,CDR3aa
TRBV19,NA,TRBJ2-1,CASSNLAGANEQFF
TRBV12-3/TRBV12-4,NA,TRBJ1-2,CASSFTAGYTF
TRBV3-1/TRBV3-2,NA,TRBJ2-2,CASSLHTSGRALGAGELFF
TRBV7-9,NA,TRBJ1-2,CASSPVVRANYGYTF
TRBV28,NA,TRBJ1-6,CASRAYRAAYNSPLHF
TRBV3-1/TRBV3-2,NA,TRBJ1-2,CASSLRALAIYGYTF
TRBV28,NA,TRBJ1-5,CASSPLRNQPQHF
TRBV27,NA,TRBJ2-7,CASSLGGRSVEQYF
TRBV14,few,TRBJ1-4,CASSQRRGVATNEKLFF
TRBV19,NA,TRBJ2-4,CASRTGVLAKNIQYF
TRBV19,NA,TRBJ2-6,CASSMTGLSGANVLTF
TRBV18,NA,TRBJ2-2,CASSPNTGSNTGELFF
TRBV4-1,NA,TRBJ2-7,CASSQGPGQGIREQYF
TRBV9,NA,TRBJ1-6,CASTIDGAGNNSPLHF
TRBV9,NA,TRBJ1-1,CASSRQGADTEAFF
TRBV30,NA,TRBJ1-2,CAWRDNYGYTF
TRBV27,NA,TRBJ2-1,CASSPGDGSYNEQFF
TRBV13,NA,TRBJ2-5,CASSLGAGRMGKETQYF
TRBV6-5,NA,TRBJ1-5,CASSSGRAGQPQHF
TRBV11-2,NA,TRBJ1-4,CATTQGTGTNEKLFF
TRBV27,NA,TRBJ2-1,CASSPRAGLSYNEQFF
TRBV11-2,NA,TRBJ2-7,CASTDGFGGSYEQYF
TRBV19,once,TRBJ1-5,CASSPSVGLGQPQHF
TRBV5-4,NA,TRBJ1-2,CASSFQTGRGYGYTF
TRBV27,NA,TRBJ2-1,CASRLSDRGLSEQFF
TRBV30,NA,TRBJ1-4,CAWSVWDTPNEKLFF
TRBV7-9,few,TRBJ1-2,CASSTRTGLRSNYGYTF
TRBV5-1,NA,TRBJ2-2,CASSLALLAGEYTGELFF
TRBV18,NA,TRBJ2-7,CASSPRGTAITDLSYEQYF
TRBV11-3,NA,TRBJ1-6,CASSLGQGTNSPLHF
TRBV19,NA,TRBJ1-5,CASSMSLSAQPQHF
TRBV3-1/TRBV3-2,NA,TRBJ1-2,CASSPGQGNYGYTF
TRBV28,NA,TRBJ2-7,CASTPYGGRNEQYF
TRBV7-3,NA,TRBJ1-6,CASSLTGSYNSPLHF
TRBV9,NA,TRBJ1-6,CASSPPGGVYNSPLHF
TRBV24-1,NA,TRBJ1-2,CATSDSGVGYTF
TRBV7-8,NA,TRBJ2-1,CASSPRGGLNEQFF
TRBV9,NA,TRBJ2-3,CASSPLAGGLRSTDTQYF
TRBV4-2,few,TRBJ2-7,CASSHETGGRGEQYF
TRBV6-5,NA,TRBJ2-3,CASTLGGSPDTQYF
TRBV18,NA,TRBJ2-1,CASSPRPGESYNEQFF
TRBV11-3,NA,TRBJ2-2,CASSPGQGSNTGELFF
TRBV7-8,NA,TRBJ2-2,CASSLGLGRGYGELFF
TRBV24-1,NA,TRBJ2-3,CATSDLSRSTDTQYF
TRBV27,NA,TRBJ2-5,CASSSQGTRETQYF
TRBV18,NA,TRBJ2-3,CASSPSGGRADTQYF
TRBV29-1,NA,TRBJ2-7,CSVRGLSYEQYF
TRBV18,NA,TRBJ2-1,CASSPWTSRNEQFF